Listed here are 20 T cell receptor beta chains from one sample, sequenced in a study of T cells expressing NK-cell markers. TCRdb re-called the 5' RACE reads, yielding one record per CDR3 amino acid sequence without DNA. This table holds a few hundred thousand distinct CDR3 sequences. Sequencing was done on a sample of blood T cells: a sorted CD56 or NKG2C T cell subset, CD4+ or CD8+ T cells, or bulk PBMC T cells (not recorded which). Every receptor here comes from a man between 18 and 29 years old in good health.

The chain joins TRBV12-3 or TRBV12-4 to TRBJ2-3; without DNA, the TCRdb call of TRBD1 cannot be checked. This CDR3 has 16 residues. CDR3 residues: CASSLVAPGGTDTQYF.

J is TRBJ2-2 and V is TRBV7-2; there is no DNA to check the TCRdb D call of TRBD2. This CDR3 is 14 amino acids long. Germline V lookup: CDR1 SGHTA, CDR2 FQGNSA. The chain's CDR3 is CASSRDSGTGELFF.

The chain combines TRBV23-1 with TRBJ2-7. TRBV23-1 is an ORF, with its function uncertain. The CDR3 contains 15 residues. Here the CDR3 reads CASSPRDSGIYEQYF.

The J gene is TRBJ2-5, the V gene TRBV5-1; lacking DNA, the TRBD1 call made by TCRdb goes unchecked. Germline CDR1 reads SGHRS; CDR2 reads YFSETQ. The CDR3 length is 13 residues. CDR3 loop: CASGPGTSETQYF.

The CDR3 protein is CSVGGRAQETQYF. The V and J genes are TRBV29-1 and TRBJ2-5; TCRdb proposes TRBD2, but this gene call is untestable without DNA. This CDR3 spans 13 amino acids. Germline V CDR1 and CDR2: SQVTM, ANQGSEA.

The chain recombines TRBV25-1 with TRBJ2-3; the TCRdb D gene call, TRBD2, has no DNA to confirm it. CDR3 length: 15 residues. CDR1 is MGHDK, CDR2 SYGVNS, per germline. The chain's CDR3 is CASSQNQRESDTQYF.

The V call is TRBV19, the J call TRBJ1-5. Germline CDR1 is LNHDA and CDR2 is SQIVND (reference sequence). The CDR3 totals 15 residues. The CDR3 region is CASSLAGAFNQPQHF.

The V and J genes are TRBV24-1 and TRBJ2-3; TCRdb reports TRBD2, a call that lacks DNA to check it against. Germline V gene sequence: CDR1 KGHDR, CDR2 SFDVKD. The CDR3 loop spans 17 amino acids. The CDR3 region is CATSDLREIEDTDTQYF.

This chain joins TRBV12-3 or TRBV12-4 and TRBJ2-3; as DNA is missing, the TRBD2 call by TCRdb cannot be tested. There are 14 residues in the CDR3. Here the CDR3 reads CASSLTSATDTQYF.

This sequence joins TRBV12-3 or TRBV12-4 and TRBJ1-5; TCRdb's assignment of TRBD1 cannot be checked, as there is no DNA. The CDR3 totals 13 residues. CDR3 protein: CASSSQTVQPQHF.

The chain is built from TRBV6-5 and TRBJ1-2; absent DNA, TCRdb's TRBD1 call cannot be checked. The CDR3 runs 20 residues. Germline V lookup: CDR1 MNHEY, CDR2 SVGAGI. CDR3: CASSPIDPTIPTGLGYGYTF.

The rearrangement links TRBV5-1 to TRBJ2-2. The length of the CDR3 is 14 residues. Germline loops: CDR1 SGHRS, CDR2 YFSETQ. CDR3: CASSLGGGHGELFF.

The chain recombines TRBV5-4 with TRBJ2-2; the TCRdb D gene call, TRBD2, has no DNA to confirm it. The germline CDR1 and CDR2 sequences are SGHNT and YYREEE (reference sequence). The CDR3 runs 13 residues. The CDR3 loop reads CASRRESTGELFF.

This sequence joins TRBV6-4 and TRBJ2-3; absent DNA, TCRdb's TRBD2 call cannot be checked. The CDR3 is made up of 13 amino acids. Germline CDR1 reads MRHNA; CDR2 reads SNTAGT. CDR3 sequence reads: CASSDTAGVTQYF.

The gene calls are TRBV24-1 and TRBJ2-5; no DNA is available, so the TRBD1 call from TCRdb remains unchecked. Germline assignment: CDR1 KGHDR and CDR2 SFDVKD. The CDR3 spans 15 residues. CDR3 amino acids: CATSDLQGAGETQYF.

The chain combines TRBV5-6 with TRBJ2-3; TCRdb proposes TRBD2, but this gene call is untestable without DNA. Germline loops: CDR1 SGHDT, CDR2 YYEEEE. This CDR3 is 19 amino acids long. The CDR3 loop is CASSLLGRAGASSTDTQYF.

J is TRBJ2-3 and V is TRBV12-3 or TRBV12-4; TCRdb lists TRBD1, though no DNA is available to test this call. This CDR3 region has 16 residues. The CDR3 sequence is CASSFRSPKVTDTQYF.

The V call is TRBV19, the J call TRBJ2-3; the TRBD2 assignment by TCRdb is unverifiable without DNA. CDR3 length: 14 residues. Germline V gives CDR1 LNHDA, CDR2 SQIVND (reference sequence). The CDR3 sequence: CASSGLAGVNTQYF.

The CDR3 region is CASSPTPGLSNTEAFF. The chain combines TRBV18 with TRBJ1-1; the D gene TCRdb calls, TRBD1, cannot be checked with no DNA. The CDR3 length is 16 residues. CDR1 and CDR2 (germline): KGHSH, LQKENI.

This chain links TRBV20-1 with TRBJ1-5; as DNA is missing, the TRBD1 call by TCRdb cannot be tested. Germline CDR1 reads DFQATT; CDR2 reads SNEGSKA (reference sequence). This CDR3 has 15 amino acids. CDR3 in amino acids: CSAMEGAYSNQPQHF.